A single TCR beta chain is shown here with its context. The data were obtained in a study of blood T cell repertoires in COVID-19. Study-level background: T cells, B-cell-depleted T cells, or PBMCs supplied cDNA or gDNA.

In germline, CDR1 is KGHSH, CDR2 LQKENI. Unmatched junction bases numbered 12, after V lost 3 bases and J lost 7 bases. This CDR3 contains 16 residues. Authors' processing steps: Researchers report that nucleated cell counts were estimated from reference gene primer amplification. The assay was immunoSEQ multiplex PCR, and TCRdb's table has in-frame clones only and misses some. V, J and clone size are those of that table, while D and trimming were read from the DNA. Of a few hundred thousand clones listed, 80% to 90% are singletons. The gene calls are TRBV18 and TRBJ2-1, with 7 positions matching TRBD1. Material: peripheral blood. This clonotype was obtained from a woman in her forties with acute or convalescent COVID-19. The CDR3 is CASSPLDRVPVNEQFF. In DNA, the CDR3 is TGTGCCAGCTCACCCCTCGACAGGGTGCCGGTAAATGAGCAGTTCTTC.